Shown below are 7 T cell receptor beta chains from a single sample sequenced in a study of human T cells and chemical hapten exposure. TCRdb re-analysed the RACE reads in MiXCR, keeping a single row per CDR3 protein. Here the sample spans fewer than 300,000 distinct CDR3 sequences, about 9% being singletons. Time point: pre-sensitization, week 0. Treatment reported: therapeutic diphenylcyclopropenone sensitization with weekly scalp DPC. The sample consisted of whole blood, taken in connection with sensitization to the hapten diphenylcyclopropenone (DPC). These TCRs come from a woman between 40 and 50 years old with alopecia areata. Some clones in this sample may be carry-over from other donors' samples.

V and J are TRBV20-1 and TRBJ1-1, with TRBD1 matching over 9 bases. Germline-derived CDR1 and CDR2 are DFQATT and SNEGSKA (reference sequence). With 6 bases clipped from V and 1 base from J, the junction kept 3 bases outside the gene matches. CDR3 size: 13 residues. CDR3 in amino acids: CSAPGQGNTEAFF. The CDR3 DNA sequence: TGCAGTGCCCCGGGACAGGGGAACACTGAAGCTTTCTTT.

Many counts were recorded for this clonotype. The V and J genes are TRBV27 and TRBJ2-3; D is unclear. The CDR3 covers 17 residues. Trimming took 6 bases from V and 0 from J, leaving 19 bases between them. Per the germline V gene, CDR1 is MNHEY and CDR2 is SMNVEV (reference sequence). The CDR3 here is CASSQRPPGPSTDTQYF. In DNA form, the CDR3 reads TGTGCCAGCAGCCAACGGCCTCCGGGTCCTAGCACAGATACGCAGTATTTT.

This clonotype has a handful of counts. In DNA, the CDR3 is TGTGCCGACCCGAGTCGCACTGAAGCTTTCTTT. Translating gives CADPSRTEAFF. This rearrangement joins TRBV24-1 to TRBJ1-1, with D hard to call. Deletions cut 12 bases from V and 4 bases from J, with 11 bases between. CDR1 KGHDR and CDR2 SFDVKD come from the germline V gene. This CDR3 has 11 amino acids.

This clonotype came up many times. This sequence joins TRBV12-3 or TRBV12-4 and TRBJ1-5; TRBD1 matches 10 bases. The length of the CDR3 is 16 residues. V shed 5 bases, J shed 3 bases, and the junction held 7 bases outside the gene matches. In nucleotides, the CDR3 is TGTGCCAGCAGTCTCCCCGGGACAGGGGTCAATCAGCCCCAGCATTTT. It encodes CASSLPGTGVNQPQHF.

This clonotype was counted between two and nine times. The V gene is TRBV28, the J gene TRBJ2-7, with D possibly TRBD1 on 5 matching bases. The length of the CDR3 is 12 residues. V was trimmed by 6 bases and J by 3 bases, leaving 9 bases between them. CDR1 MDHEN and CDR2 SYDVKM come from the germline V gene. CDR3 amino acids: CASSWTNYEQYF. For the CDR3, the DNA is TGTGCCAGCAGCTGGACAAACTACGAGCAGTACTTC.

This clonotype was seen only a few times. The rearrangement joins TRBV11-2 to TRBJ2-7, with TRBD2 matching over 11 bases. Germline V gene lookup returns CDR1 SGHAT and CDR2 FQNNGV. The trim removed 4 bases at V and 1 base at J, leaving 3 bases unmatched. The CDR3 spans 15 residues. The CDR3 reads CASSSGLAESYEQYF. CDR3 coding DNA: TGTGCCAGCAGCTCGGGACTAGCGGAATCCTACGAGCAGTACTTC. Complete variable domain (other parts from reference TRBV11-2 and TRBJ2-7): EAGVAQSPRYKIIEKRQSVAFWCNPISGHATLYWYQQILGQGPKLLIQFQNNGVVDDSQLPKDRFSAERLKGVDSTLKIQPAKLEDSAVYLCASSSGLAESYEQYFGPGTRLTVT.

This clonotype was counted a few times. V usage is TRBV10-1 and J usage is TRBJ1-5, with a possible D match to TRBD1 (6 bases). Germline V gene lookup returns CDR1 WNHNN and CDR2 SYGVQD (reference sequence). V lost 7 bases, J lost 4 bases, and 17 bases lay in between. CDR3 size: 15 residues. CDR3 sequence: CASIFKQGVNQPQHF. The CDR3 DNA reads TGCGCCAGCATCTTTAAACAGGGCGTAAATCAGCCCCAGCATTTT.